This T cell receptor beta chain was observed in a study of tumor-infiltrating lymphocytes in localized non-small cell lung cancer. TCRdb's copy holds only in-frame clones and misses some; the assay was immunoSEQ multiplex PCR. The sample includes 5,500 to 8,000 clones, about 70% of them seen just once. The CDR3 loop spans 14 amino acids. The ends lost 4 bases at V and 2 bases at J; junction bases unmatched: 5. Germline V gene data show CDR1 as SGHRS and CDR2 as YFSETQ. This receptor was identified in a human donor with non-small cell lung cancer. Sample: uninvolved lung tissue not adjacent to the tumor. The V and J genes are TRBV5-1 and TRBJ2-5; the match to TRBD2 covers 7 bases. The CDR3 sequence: CASSPGSGQETQYF. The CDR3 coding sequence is TGCGCCAGCAGCCCGGGTAGCGGGCAAGAGACCCAGTACTTC.